This T cell receptor beta chain emerged from a study of T cells after yellow fever vaccination. This clonotype was counted between two and nine times. The antigen is undetermined. TCRdb recomputed calls from the 5' RACE reads with MiXCR, one row per CDR3 protein. The sample includes around 360,000 distinct CDR3 sequences, around a tenth of them seen just once. In germline, CDR1 is SGHTA, CDR2 FQGTGA. The CDR3 totals 15 residues. Trimming took 7 bases from V and 4 from J, leaving 18 bases between them. The study's findings and limits: Overall, a small share of clonotypes was seen in both CD4 and CD8 compartments.

This chain joins TRBV7-3 and TRBJ2-3; D unclear. The source was PBMCs, collected on the day of the first yellow fever vaccination. The sequence came from a young man who received the YFV17D yellow fever vaccine. The CDR3 is CASIYSRIGPDTQYF. CDR3 bases: TGTGCCAGCATTTATAGTCGGATTGGGCCAGATACGCAGTATTTT.